This TCR beta chain was sequenced during a study of blood T cells in healthy people across ages. Across the study: Every two T cells gave about one barcoded beta molecule via template switching.

V shed 1 base and J 2 bases; nucleotides not matched to a gene: 6. CDR1 and CDR2 from the germline V gene are KGHSH and LQKENI. This CDR3 is 16 amino acids long. The count of this clonotype is one. With a J-beta primer mix and a sample-barcoded 5' primer, a second PCR ran about 6 to 11 cycles. Each of the samples gave a minimum of 3 million paired-end reads that contained CDR3. TCRdb recomputed calls from the 5' RACE reads with MiXCR, one row per CDR3 protein. Counted here are about 640,000 distinct CDR3 sequences, 45% to 65% occurring once; the ten biggest clones make up about two fifths. The chain employs TRBV18 and TRBJ2-3, with 7 positions matching TRBD2. The receptor comes from a man aged 60 to 69 in good health. Material: blood. The CDR3 DNA is TGTGCCAGCTCACCACGCTCCGGGGGGTCCACAGATACGCAGTATTTT. Its translation: CASSPRSGGSTDTQYF.